This T cell receptor (beta chain) was captured by sequencing in a study of brain T cells in children with intractable seizures. Study-level points and caveats: Absence of clones before surgery may stem from lower sequencing depth. Only CDR3 sequence similarity suggested viral specificity, without known HCMV serostatus.

With regard to this clone: Its antigen is unknown.

The time point is: blood from clinic visit 5 months post-surgery; TSC patient then seizure free. Only cases whose brain tissue showed the highest T cell transcript signatures were sequenced. Patients received at least one anti-epileptic drug before surgery. Data came from immunoSEQ multiplex PCR; TCRdb stores just in-frame clones and leaves some out. In the table there are about 340,000 clones, over 90% of which are singletons. Germline CDR1 reads MGHRA; CDR2 reads YSYEKL. The CDR3 loop spans 19 amino acids. V lost 3 bases, J lost 2 bases, and 23 bases lay in between. J is TRBJ1-5 and V is TRBV4-1; D gene unclear. This sequence was found in a boy younger than two with tuberous sclerosis and intractable seizures. Here the sequenced sample was peripheral blood, taken roughly 5 months after surgery. CDR3 loop: CASSHARTGPGFRNQPQHF. CDR3 DNA sequence: TGCGCCAGCAGCCATGCAAGGACCGGGCCTGGGTTTCGCAATCAGCCCCAGCATTTT.